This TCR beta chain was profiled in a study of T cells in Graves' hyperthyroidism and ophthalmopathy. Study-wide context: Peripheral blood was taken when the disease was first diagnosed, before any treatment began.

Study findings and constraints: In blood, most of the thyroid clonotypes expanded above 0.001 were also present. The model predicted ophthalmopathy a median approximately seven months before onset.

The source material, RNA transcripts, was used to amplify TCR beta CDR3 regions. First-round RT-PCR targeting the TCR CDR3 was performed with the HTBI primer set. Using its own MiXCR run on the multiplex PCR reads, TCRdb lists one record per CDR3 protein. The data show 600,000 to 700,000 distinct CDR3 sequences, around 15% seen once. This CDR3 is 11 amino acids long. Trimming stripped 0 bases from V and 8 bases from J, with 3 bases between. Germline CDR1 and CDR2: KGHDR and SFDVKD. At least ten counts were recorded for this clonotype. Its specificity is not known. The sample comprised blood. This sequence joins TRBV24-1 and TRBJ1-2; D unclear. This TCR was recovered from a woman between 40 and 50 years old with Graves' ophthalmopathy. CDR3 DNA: TGTGCCACCAGTGATTTGCACGGCTACACCTTC. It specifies CATSDLHGYTF.